This T cell receptor (beta chain) was captured by sequencing in a study of blood T cell repertoires in COVID-19. About the study: Collection of acute and convalescent COVID-19 samples took place in the United States, Italy and Spain.

In the original workflow: Amplifying reference gene primers gave estimates of nucleated cell counts. Profiled with immunoSEQ multiplex PCR; TCRdb holds only in-frame clones, not every one. V and J calls and clone size follow that table, whereas D and trimming were derived from the DNA. The profile shows hundreds of thousands of clones, less than 90% of them singletons. Patients at the Seattle site were enrolled during active infection and followed longitudinally. V was clipped by 7 bases and J by 1 base, with 7 bases between them. CDR1 and CDR2 from the germline V gene are MNHEY and SMNVEV (reference sequence). CDR3 length: 12 residues.

The gene calls are TRBV27 and TRBJ1-1; D call uncertain. The specimen was peripheral blood. The TCR sequence derives from a woman aged 70 to 79 with COVID-19, enrolled during active disease. The CDR3 protein is CASINRNTEAFF. The CDR3 DNA reads as TGTGCCAGCATTAACAGGAACACTGAAGCTTTCTTT.